This TCR beta chain was recorded in a study of shared clonotypes between healthy human individuals. Overall study findings and caveats: Incomplete sequencing of sorted subsets was indicated by rarefaction despite large depth.

Remarks on this clone: Its cognate antigen is unknown.

The investigators split CD4+ cells into a CD45RA+ naive subset and a CD45RA-negative memory subset. Several immunoSEQ 96-well plates shared each subset's DNA, each plate a replicate. Libraries were prepared by immunoSEQ multiplex PCR; TCRdb keeps only in-frame clonotypes and omits some of them. There are around 1,000,000 clones in the sample; 77% occur only once, and 0.89% lies in the top ten. The germline CDR1 and CDR2 sequences are MGHRA and YSYEKL. V was trimmed by 3 bases and J by 5 bases, leaving 14 bases between them. CDR3 length: 14 residues. Sequencing was done on a sample of memory CD4+ T cells from PBMCs. Subset defined: CD45RA-negative fraction. This chain links TRBV4-1 with TRBJ2-7, with D perhaps assigned TRBD1 or TRBD2 (5 bases each). This sequence originates from a young man in good health. Some clones in this sample may be carry-over from other donors' samples. CDR3 DNA: TGCGCCAGCAGCCACCCCGGGGCGGACAACGAGCAGTACTTC. Translating it yields CASSHPGADNEQYF.